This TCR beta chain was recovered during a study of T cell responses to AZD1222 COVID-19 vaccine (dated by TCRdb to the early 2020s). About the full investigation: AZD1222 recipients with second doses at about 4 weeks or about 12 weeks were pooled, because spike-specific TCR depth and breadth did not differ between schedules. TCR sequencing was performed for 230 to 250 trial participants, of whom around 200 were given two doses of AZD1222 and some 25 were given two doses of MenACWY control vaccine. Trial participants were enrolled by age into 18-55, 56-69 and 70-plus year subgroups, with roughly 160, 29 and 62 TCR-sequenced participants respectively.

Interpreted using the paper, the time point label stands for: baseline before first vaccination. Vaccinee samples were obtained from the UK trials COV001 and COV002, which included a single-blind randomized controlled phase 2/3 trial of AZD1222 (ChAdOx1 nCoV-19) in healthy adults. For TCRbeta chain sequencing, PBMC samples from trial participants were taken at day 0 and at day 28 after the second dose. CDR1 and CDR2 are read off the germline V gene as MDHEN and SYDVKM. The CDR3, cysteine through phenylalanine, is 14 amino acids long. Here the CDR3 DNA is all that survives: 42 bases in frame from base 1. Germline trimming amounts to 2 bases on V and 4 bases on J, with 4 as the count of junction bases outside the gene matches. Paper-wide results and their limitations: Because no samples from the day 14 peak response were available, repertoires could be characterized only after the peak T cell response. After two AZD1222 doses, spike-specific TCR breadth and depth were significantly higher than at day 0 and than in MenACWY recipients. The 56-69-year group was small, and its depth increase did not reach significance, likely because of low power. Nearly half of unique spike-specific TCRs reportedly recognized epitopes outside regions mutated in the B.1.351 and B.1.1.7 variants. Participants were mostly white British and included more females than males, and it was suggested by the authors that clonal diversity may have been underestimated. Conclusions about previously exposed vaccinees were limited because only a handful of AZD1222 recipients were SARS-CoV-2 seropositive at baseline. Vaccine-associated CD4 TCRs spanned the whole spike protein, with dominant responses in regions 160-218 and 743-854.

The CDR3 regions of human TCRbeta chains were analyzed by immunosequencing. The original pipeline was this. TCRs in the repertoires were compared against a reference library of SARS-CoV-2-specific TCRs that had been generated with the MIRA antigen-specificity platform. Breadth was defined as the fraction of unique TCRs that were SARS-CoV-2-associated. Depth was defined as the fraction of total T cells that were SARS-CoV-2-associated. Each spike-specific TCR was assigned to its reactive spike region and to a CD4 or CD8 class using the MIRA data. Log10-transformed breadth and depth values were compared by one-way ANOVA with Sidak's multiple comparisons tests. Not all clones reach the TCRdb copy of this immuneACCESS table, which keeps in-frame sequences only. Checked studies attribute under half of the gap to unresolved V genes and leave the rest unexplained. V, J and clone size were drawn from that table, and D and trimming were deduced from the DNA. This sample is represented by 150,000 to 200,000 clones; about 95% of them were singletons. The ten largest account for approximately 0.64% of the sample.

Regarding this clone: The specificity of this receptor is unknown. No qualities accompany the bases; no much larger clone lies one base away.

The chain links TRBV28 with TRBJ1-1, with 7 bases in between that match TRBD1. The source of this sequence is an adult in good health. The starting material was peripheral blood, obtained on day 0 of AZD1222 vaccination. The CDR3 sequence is CASSLGGGSTEAFF. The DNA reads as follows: TGTGCCAGCAGTTTAGGAGGGGGCAGCACTGAAGCTTTCTTT.